This TCR beta chain was obtained from a study of human thymus T cells. Findings and caveats of the study: Both thymic and peripheral blood repertoires showed apparently biased V and J usage. Unrelated individuals reportedly shared highly overlapping thymic TCR repertoires.

Germline CDR1 SGHRS, CDR2 YFSETQ. This CDR3 is 18 amino acids long. The V gene lost 0 bases and the J gene lost 4 bases, with 22 bases spanning the gap. Resections from corrective heart surgery provided thymus tissue. A note on this clone: What it binds is unknown.

Clones were read by immunoSEQ multiplex PCR, and TCRdb kept only the in-frame ones, dropping some. The sample contains 75,000 to 90,000 clones, around 96% of which appear only once. The specimen sequenced was thymus tissue. The V call is TRBV5-1, the J call TRBJ1-2; D possibly corresponds to TRBD1 (5 bases). This sequence was found in a boy under three years old with a congenital heart defect but otherwise immunologically healthy. CDR3 protein: CASSLAKGSGRYVYGYTF. Written as DNA, the CDR3 is TGCGCCAGCAGCTTGGCAAAGGGGAGCGGCCGGTACGTCTATGGCTACACCTTC.